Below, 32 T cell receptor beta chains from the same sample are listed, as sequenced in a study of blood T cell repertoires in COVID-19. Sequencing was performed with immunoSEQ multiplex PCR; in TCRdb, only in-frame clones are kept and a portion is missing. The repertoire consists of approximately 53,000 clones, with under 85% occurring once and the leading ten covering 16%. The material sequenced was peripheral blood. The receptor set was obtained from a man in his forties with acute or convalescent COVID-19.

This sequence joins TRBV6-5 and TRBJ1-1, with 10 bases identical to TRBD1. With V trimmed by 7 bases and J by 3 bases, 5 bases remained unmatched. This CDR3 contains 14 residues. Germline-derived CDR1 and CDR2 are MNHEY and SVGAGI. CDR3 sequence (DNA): TGTGCCAGCATCCGGGACAGGGGAGACACTGAAGCTTTCTTT. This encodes CASIRDRGDTEAFF.

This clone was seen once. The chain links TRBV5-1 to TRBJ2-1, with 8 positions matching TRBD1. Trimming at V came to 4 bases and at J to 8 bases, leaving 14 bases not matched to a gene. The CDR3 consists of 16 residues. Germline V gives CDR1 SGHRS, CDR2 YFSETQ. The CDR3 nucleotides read TGCGCCAGCAGCACTAGTTGGACAGGGACTTCGGATGAGCAGTTCTTC. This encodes CASSTSWTGTSDEQFF. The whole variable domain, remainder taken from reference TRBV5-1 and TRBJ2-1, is KAGVTQTPRYLIKTRGQQVTLSCSPISGHRSVSWYQQTPGQGLQFLFEYFSETQRNKGNFPGRFSGRQFSNSRSEMNVSTLELGDSALYLCASSTSWTGTSDEQFFGPGTRLTVL.

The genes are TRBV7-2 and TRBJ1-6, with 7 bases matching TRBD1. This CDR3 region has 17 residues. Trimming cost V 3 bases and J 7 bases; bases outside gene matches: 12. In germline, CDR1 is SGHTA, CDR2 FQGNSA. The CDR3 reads CASSFTGARARNSPLHF. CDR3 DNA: TGTGCCAGCAGCTTCACAGGGGCAAGGGCTAGGAATTCACCCCTCCACTTT.

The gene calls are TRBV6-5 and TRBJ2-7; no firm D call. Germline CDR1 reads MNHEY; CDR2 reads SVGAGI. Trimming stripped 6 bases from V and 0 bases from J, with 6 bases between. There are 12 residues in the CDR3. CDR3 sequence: CASSRHSYEQYF. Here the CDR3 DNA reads TGTGCCAGCAGCAGACACTCCTACGAGCAGTACTTC.

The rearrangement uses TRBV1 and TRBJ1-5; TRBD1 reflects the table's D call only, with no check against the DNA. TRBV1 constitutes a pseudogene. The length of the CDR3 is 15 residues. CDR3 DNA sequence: TGCACCAGCAGCCAAGATGGACACAACAATCAGCCCCAGCATTTT. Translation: CTSSQDGHNNQPQHF.

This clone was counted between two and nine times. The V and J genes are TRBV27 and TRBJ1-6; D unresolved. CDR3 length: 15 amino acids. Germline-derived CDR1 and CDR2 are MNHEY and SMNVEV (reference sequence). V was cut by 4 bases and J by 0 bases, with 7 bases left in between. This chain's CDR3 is CASSSPSSYNSPLHF. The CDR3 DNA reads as TGTGCCAGCAGTTCCCCTAGCTCCTATAATTCACCCCTCCACTTT.

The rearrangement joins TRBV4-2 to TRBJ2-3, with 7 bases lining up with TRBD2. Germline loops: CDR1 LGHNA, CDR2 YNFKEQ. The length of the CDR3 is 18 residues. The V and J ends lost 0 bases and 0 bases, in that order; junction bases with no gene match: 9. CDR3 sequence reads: CASSQDKGGAVSTDTQYF. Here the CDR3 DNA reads TGTGCCAGCAGCCAAGATAAGGGAGGGGCCGTAAGCACAGATACGCAGTATTTT.

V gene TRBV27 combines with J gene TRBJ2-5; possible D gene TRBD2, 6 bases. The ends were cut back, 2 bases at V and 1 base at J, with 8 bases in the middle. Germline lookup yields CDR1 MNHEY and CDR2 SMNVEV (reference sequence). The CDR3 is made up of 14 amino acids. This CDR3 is CASSLGGFQETQYF. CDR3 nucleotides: TGTGCCAGCAGTTTAGGGGGGTTCCAAGAGACCCAGTACTTC.

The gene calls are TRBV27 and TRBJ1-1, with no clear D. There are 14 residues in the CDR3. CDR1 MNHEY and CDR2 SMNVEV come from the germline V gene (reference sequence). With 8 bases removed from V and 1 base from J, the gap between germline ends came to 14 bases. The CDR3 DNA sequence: TGTGCCAGCTCGAGAGGGATAGAGAACACTGAAGCTTTCTTT. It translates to CASSRGIENTEAFF.

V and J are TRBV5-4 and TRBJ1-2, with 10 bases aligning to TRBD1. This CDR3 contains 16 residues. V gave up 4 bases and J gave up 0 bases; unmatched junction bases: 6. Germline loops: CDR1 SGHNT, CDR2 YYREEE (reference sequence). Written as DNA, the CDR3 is TGTGCCAGCAGCCCCGGGACAGGGGCTTCTAACTATGGCTACACCTTC. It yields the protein CASSPGTGASNYGYTF.

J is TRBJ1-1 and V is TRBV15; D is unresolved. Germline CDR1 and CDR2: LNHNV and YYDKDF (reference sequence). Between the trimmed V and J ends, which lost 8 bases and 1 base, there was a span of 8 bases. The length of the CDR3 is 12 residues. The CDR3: CATSEGNTEAFF. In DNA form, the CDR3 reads TGTGCCACCTCTGAGGGGAACACTGAAGCTTTCTTT.

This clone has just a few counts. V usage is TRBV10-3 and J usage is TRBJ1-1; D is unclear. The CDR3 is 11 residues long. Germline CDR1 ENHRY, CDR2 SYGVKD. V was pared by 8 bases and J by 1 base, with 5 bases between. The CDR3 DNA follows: TGTGCCATCCGCGGGAACACTGAAGCTTTCTTT. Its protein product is CAIRGNTEAFF.

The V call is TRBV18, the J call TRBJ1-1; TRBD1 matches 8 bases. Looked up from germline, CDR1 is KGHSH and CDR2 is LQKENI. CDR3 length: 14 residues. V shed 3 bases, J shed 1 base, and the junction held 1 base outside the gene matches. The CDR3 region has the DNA TGTGCCAGCTCACCGGACAGGGAGAACACTGAAGCTTTCTTT. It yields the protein CASSPDRENTEAFF.

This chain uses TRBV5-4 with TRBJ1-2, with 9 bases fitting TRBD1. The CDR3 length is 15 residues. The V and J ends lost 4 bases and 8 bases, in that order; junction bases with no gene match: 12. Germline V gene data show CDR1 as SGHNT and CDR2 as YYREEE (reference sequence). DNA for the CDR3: TGTGCCAGCAGCGATCCCCTGGGACAGGGAGGAGGCTACACCTTC. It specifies CASSDPLGQGGGYTF.

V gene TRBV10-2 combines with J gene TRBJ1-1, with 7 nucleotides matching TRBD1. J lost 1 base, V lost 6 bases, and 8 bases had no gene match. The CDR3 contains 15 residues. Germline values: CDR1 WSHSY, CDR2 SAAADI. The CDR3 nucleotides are TGCGCCAGCAGCGAAAAACAGGGGCGGAACACTGAAGCTTTCTTT. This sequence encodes CASSEKQGRNTEAFF.

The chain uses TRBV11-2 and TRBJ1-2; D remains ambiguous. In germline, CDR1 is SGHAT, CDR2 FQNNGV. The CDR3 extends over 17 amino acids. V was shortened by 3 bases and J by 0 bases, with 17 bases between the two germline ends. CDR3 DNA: TGTGCCAGCAGCTTTATCGACTACTTTGTCTCTAACTATGGCTACACCTTC. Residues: CASSFIDYFVSNYGYTF.

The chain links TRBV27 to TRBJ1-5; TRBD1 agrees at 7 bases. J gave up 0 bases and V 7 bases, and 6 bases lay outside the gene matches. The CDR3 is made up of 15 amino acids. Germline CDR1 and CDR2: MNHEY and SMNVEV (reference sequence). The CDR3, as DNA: TGTGCCAGCACCATAGGACAGGATAGCAATCAGCCCCAGCATTTT. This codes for CASTIGQDSNQPQHF.

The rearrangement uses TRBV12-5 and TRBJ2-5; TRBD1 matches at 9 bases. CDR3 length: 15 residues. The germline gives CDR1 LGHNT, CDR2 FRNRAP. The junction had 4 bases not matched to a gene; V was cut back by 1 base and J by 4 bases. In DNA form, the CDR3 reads TGTGCTAGTGGTTTGGGGACAGGGGTGGGAGAGACCCAGTACTTC. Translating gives CASGLGTGVGETQYF.

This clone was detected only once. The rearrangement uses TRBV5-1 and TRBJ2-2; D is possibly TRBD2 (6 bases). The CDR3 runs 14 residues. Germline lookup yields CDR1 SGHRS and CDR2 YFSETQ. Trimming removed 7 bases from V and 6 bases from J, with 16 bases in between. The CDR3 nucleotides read TGCGCCAGCGGGGGACTGCCGGGACCCGGGGAGCTGTTTTTT. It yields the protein CASGGLPGPGELFF.

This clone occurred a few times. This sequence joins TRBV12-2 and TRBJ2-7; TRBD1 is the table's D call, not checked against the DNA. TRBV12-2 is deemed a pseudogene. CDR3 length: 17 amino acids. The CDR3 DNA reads TGTGCAAGTCGCTTAGCGATGAACAGGGGGCAATCCTACGAGCAGTACTTC. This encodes CASRLAMNRGQSYEQYF.

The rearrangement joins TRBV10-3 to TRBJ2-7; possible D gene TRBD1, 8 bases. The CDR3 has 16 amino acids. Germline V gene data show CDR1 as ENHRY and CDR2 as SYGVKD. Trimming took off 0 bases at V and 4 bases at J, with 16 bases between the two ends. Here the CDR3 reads CAISESLGQGGYEQYF. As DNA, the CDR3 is TGTGCCATCAGTGAGTCGCTAGGACAGGGAGGGTACGAGCAGTACTTC.

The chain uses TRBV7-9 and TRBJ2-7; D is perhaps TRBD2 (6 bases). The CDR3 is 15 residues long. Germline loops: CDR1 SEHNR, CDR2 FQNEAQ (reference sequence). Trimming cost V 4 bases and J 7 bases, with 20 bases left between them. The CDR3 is CASSSSVGGEGEQYF. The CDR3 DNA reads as TGTGCCAGCAGCTCCTCCGTCGGGGGAGAGGGGGAGCAGTACTTC. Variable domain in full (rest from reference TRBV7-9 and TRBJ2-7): DTGVSQNPRHKITKRGQNVTFRCDPISEHNRLYWYRQTLGQGPEFLTYFQNEAQLEKSRLLSDRFSAERPKGSFSTLEIQRTEQGDSAMYLCASSSSVGGEGEQYFGPGTRLTVT.

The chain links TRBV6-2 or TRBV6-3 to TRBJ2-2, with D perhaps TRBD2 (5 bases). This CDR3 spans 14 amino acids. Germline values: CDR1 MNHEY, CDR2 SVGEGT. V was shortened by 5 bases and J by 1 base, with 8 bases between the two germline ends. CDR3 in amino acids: CASSHGLNTGELFF. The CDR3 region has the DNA TGTGCCAGCAGTCACGGACTGAACACCGGGGAGCTGTTTTTT.

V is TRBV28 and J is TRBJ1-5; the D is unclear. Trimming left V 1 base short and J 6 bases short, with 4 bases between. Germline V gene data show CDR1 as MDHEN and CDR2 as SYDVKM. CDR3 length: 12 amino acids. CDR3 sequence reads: CASSLSSQPQHF. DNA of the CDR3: TGTGCCAGCAGTTTATCTTCTCAGCCCCAGCATTTT.

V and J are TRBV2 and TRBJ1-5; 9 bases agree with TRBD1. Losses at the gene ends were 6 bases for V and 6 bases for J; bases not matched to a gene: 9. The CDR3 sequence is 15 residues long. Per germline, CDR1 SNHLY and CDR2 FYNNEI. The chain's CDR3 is CASRRQGVEGQPQHF. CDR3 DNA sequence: TGTGCCAGCAGGAGACAGGGGGTGGAAGGTCAGCCCCAGCATTTT.

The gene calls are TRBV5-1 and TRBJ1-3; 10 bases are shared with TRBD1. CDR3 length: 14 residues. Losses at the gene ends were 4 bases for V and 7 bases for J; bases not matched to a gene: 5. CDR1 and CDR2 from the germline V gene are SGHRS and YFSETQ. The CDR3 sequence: CASSPDRGWNTIYF. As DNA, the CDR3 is TGCGCCAGCAGCCCGGACAGGGGGTGGAACACCATATATTTT.

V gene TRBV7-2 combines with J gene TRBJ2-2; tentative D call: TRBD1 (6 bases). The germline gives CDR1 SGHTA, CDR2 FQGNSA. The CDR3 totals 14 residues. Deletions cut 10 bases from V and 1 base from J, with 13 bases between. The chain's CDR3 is CANRKGENTGELFF. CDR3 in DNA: TGTGCCAACCGGAAGGGGGAGAACACCGGGGAGCTGTTTTTT. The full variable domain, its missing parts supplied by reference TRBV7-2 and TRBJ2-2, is GAGVSQSPSNKVTEKGKDVELRCDPISGHTALYWYRQSLGQGLEFLIYFQGNSAPDKSGLPSDRFSAERTGGSVSTLTIQRTQQEDSAVYLCANRKGENTGELFFGEGSRLTVL.

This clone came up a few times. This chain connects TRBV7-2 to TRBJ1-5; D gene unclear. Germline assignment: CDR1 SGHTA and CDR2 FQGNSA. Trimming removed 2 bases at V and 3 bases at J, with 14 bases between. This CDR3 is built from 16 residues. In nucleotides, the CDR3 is TGTGCCAGCAGCTTACTTTCGAGAGAGAACAATCAGCCCCAGCATTTT. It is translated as CASSLLSRENNQPQHF.

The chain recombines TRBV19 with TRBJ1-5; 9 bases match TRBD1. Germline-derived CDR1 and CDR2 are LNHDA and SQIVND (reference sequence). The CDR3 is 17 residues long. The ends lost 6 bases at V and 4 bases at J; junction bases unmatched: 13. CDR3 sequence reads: CASRPGKFGTGNQPQHF. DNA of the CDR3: TGTGCCAGTAGACCAGGGAAATTCGGGACAGGGAATCAGCCCCAGCATTTT. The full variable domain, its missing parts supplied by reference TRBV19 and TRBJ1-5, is DGGITQSPKYLFRKEGQNVTLSCEQNLNHDAMYWYRQDPGQGLRLIYYSQIVNDFQKGDIAEGYSVSREKKESFPLTVTSAQKNPTAFYLCASRPGKFGTGNQPQHFGDGTRLSIL.

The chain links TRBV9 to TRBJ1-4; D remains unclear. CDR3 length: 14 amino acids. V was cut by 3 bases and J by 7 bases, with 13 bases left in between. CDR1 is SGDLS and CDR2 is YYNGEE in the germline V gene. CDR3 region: CASSGRGGSEKLFF. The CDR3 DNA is TGTGCCAGCAGCGGGCGGGGAGGTAGTGAAAAACTGTTTTTT.

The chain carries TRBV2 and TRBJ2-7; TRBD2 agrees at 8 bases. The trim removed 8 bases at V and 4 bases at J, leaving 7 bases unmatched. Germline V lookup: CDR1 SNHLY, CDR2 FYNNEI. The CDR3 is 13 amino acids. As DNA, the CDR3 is TGTGCCAGCGGTCCCGGGGGGGCGTACGAGCAGTACTTC. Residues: CASGPGGAYEQYF.

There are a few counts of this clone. The CDR3 region has the DNA TGTGCCAGCAGCGTGCAGACAGGCAATTCTGAGCAGTTCTTC. It codes for CASSVQTGNSEQFF. The genes are TRBV9 and TRBJ2-1, with a weak D call TRBD1 (6 bases). Trimming took off 2 bases at V and 9 bases at J, with 15 bases between the two ends. CDR3 length equals 14 residues. Germline lookup yields CDR1 SGDLS and CDR2 YYNGEE.